This record covers a single T cell receptor beta chain. Assay used: immunoSEQ multiplex PCR; TCRdb lists only in-frame clones, some missing. This table has 60,000 to 70,000 clones, around four fifths appearing once. The source of the sample is a study of control samples from healthy donors and cancer patients. The CDR3 covers 13 residues. With 1 base removed from V and 5 bases from J, the gap between germline ends came to 6 bases. Germline V CDR1 and CDR2: SGHAT, FQNNGV. The TCR comes from a woman aged 45 to 65 with lung cancer. The chain is built from TRBV11-2 and TRBJ2-1; D is unresolved. Material: PBMCs. CDR3 DNA: TGTGCCAGCAGCTTAGGGATTAACAATGAGCAGTTCTTC. Translating it yields CASSLGINNEQFF.